The next 16 T cell receptor beta chains were all read from a single sample in a study of Graves' ophthalmopathy and Graves' hyperthyroidism. Scientists amplified the TCR beta CDR3 regions from RNA transcripts. Second-round multiplex PCR followed a first-round RT-PCR using HTBI primers. TCRdb recomputed calls from the multiplex PCR reads with MiXCR, one row per CDR3 protein. The sample holds nearly 400,000 distinct CDR3 sequences; about 18% are singletons and the top ten take 1.5% to 2%. Sequencing was performed on peripheral blood. The source of these receptors is a woman between 18 and 29 years old with Graves' ophthalmopathy.

This clonotype was seen repeatedly, ten times or more. J is TRBJ2-5 and V is TRBV6-1, with a weak D call TRBD2 (6 bases). This CDR3 contains 16 residues. The germline V and J ends were trimmed by 1 base and 2 bases, with 14 bases remaining between them. Germline CDR1 is MNHNS and CDR2 is SASEGT. CDR3 coding DNA: TGTGCCAGCAGTGAAGGACTAGGGAGCCCGCAAGAGACCCAGTACTTC. This translates into CASSEGLGSPQETQYF.

This clonotype was seen repeatedly, ten times or more. The rearrangement links TRBV20-1 to TRBJ2-7; D gene unclear. This CDR3 is 13 amino acids long. V lost 0 bases, J lost 2 bases, and 8 bases lay in between. Germline lookup yields CDR1 DFQATT and CDR2 SNEGSKA (reference sequence). The CDR3 DNA reads TGCAGTGCTAGAGAGCGCAGCCCCTACGAGCAGTACTTC. It specifies CSARERSPYEQYF.

This clonotype occurred many times. The chain is built from TRBV7-9 and TRBJ2-5, with TRBD2 matching over 12 bases. The CDR3 runs 16 residues. J was trimmed by 5 bases and V by 5 bases; bases with no gene match: 9. Germline V gene lookup returns CDR1 SEHNR and CDR2 FQNEAQ (reference sequence). The CDR3 loop reads CASSPRTSGVHETQYF. In nucleotides, the CDR3 is TGTGCCAGCAGCCCGCGGACTAGCGGGGTTCACGAGACCCAGTACTTC.

This clonotype appeared a few times. V is TRBV28 and J is TRBJ2-2; D is perhaps TRBD1 (5 bases). The V end was cut by 0 bases, the J end by 2 bases, with 13 bases between. This CDR3 spans 17 amino acids. Germline V lookup: CDR1 MDHEN, CDR2 SYDVKM. The CDR3 region is CASSLWYRRDNTGELFF. Here the CDR3 DNA reads TGTGCCAGCAGTTTATGGTACCGCAGGGATAACACCGGGGAGCTGTTTTTT.

In this sample, this clonotype turned up many times. This chain links TRBV6-2 or TRBV6-3 with TRBJ2-2; D tentatively fits TRBD1 or TRBD2 (7 bases each). Germline V lookup: CDR1 MNHEY, CDR2 SVGEGT. The V and J ends lost 2 bases and 3 bases respectively, with 10 bases between them. This CDR3 is 15 amino acids long. This CDR3 is CASSYQGGHTGELFF. CDR3 DNA sequence: TGTGCCAGCAGTTACCAGGGGGGGCACACCGGGGAGCTGTTTTTT.

This clonotype has a count of ten or more. The chain uses TRBV12-3 or TRBV12-4 and TRBJ1-3; no clear D. Trimming pared 4 bases from V and 0 bases from J, leaving 4 bases between. There are 13 residues in the CDR3. CDR3 residues: CASSWNSGNTIYF. The CDR3 coding sequence is TGTGCCAGCAGTTGGAACTCTGGAAACACCATATATTTT.

This clonotype came up many times. CDR3 residues: CASSLEVDRSEAFF. DNA of the CDR3: TGTGCCAGCAGTTTAGAGGTGGACAGGTCTGAAGCTTTCTTT. The rearrangement uses TRBV12-3 or TRBV12-4 and TRBJ1-1; 7 nucleotides agree with TRBD1. Unmatched junction bases numbered 5, after V lost 1 base and J lost 6 bases. The CDR3 extends over 14 amino acids.

This clonotype was found many times. The rearrangement joins TRBV12-3 or TRBV12-4 to TRBJ1-1; no reliable D call. The V and J ends lost 6 bases and 7 bases respectively, with 15 bases between them. This CDR3 comprises 13 residues. CDR3 region: CASREQSRVEAFF. The CDR3 DNA reads as TGTGCCAGCAGGGAGCAGAGTCGGGTTGAAGCTTTCTTT.

This clonotype was found once. The chain joins TRBV28 to TRBJ1-1, with 8 bases aligning to TRBD1. There are 15 residues in the CDR3. In germline, CDR1 is MDHEN, CDR2 SYDVKM. J gave up 1 base and V 5 bases, and 6 bases lay outside the gene matches. CDR3 protein: CASSPPGTGNTEAFF. CDR3 in DNA: TGTGCCAGCAGTCCCCCCGGGACAGGGAACACTGAAGCTTTCTTT. Complete variable domain (other parts from reference TRBV28 and TRBJ1-1): DVKVTQSSRYLVKRTGEKVFLECVQDMDHENMFWYRQDPGLGLRLIYFSYDVKMKEKGDIPEGYSVSREKKERFSLILESASTNQTSMYLCASSPPGTGNTEAFFGQGTRLTVV.

This clonotype was recorded many times. J is TRBJ1-2 and V is TRBV6-1; the match to TRBD1 covers 8 bases. The V and J ends lost 7 bases and 8 bases, in that order; junction bases with no gene match: 9. This CDR3 has 13 residues. From germline, CDR1 is MNHNS and CDR2 SASEGT. CDR3 nucleotide sequence: TGTGCCAGCATTGGGACAGGTCGAGGGGGCTACACCTTC. It translates to CASIGTGRGGYTF.

This clonotype was recorded at least ten times. CDR3 DNA sequence: TGTGCCAGCAGCCTAGGGGGGCGCGAGACTGAAGCTTTCTTT. It translates to CASSLGGRETEAFF. The genes are TRBV12-3 or TRBV12-4 and TRBJ1-1; possibly TRBD1 for D (6 bases). This CDR3 is 14 amino acids long. With 6 bases removed from V and 5 bases from J, the gap between germline ends came to 16 bases.

The chain couples TRBV20-1 to TRBJ2-5, with unresolved D. Per germline, CDR1 DFQATT and CDR2 SNEGSKA (reference sequence). The CDR3 runs 13 residues. The V end lost 6 bases, the J end lost 4 bases, and 15 bases lay between the germline ends. CDR3 protein: CSADDGKRETQYF. In nucleotides, the CDR3 is TGCAGTGCCGACGATGGGAAGCGAGAGACCCAGTACTTC.

There are many counts of this clonotype. The V gene is TRBV20-1, the J gene TRBJ2-2; D perhaps matches TRBD2 (6 bases). The germline CDR1 and CDR2 sequences are DFQATT and SNEGSKA (reference sequence). The V end was cut by 5 bases, the J end by 0 bases, with 13 bases between. The CDR3 consists of 15 residues. The CDR3 spells CSAGTQFANTGELFF. The CDR3 DNA reads as TGCAGTGCTGGGACTCAGTTCGCGAACACCGGGGAGCTGTTTTTT.

This clonotype was recorded at least ten times. The genes are TRBV27 and TRBJ1-6; 8 bases agree with TRBD1. The CDR3 has 17 residues. V lost 3 bases and J lost 5; bases outside the gene matches: 9. Germline CDR1 is MNHEY and CDR2 is SMNVEV (reference sequence). The CDR3 sequence is CASSFDRGRSHNSPLHF. CDR3 sequence (DNA): TGTGCCAGCAGTTTTGACAGGGGAAGGTCCCATAATTCACCCCTCCACTTT.

This clonotype was seen many times. The rearrangement joins TRBV12-3 or TRBV12-4 to TRBJ2-3; D might be TRBD2 (7 bases). V was cut by 8 bases and J by 2 bases, with 17 bases left in between. This CDR3 spans 15 amino acids. The CDR3 bases are TGTGCCAGCCGGCCGGGGGGCCGGGACACAGATACGCAGTATTTT. Encoded protein: CASRPGGRDTDTQYF.

This clonotype came up many times. The chain uses TRBV12-3 or TRBV12-4 and TRBJ1-5, with a possible D match to TRBD1 (6 bases). The CDR3 runs 14 residues. Trimming took 5 bases from V and 0 from J, leaving 8 bases between them. The chain's CDR3 is CASSQDSSNQPQHF. CDR3 sequence (DNA): TGTGCCAGCAGTCAGGACAGTAGCAATCAGCCCCAGCATTTT.